Each of the 24 T cell receptor beta chains below was sequenced from the same sample in a study of blood T cells in healthy people across ages. A second PCR of 7 to 11 cycles used a sample-barcoded 5' primer and a J-beta primer mix. TCRdb ran MiXCR on the 5' RACE reads and lists one entry per CDR3 protein. This table has fewer than 800,000 distinct CDR3 sequences, 45% to 50% appearing once. Sequencing used blood. The receptors were gathered from an older woman in good health.

This clonotype was picked up a small number of times. This rearrangement joins TRBV29-1 to TRBJ2-1; maybe TRBD1 (5 bases). The germline V gene encodes CDR1 SQVTM and CDR2 ANQGSEA. This CDR3 is built from 12 residues. V lost 3 bases and J lost 12, with 15 bases in between. CDR3 in amino acids: CSVDTRVGRQFF. The CDR3 nucleotides are TGCAGCGTTGATACCAGGGTAGGAAGGCAGTTCTTC.

The chain uses TRBV3-1 and TRBJ2-7, with TRBD2 identical over 9 bases. Losses at the gene ends were 5 bases for V and 1 base for J; bases not matched to a gene: 12. This CDR3 has 17 amino acids. Germline V gene lookup returns CDR1 LGHDT and CDR2 YNNKEL (reference sequence). The CDR3 coding sequence is TGTGCCAGCAGCACCAACCCTCTAGCGGGACGTTCCTACGAGCAGTACTTC. Translating gives CASSTNPLAGRSYEQYF.

Points on this clonotype: Mismatch with germline at one junction end may stem from a read error. This chain connects TRBV7-6 to TRBJ2-7, with 7 bases aligning to TRBD2. This CDR3 region has 14 residues. Germline loops: CDR1 SGHVS, CDR2 FNYEAQ. The CDR3 coding sequence is TGTGCCAGCAGCTCGCGGGGGAGCTCCTACGGGCAGTACTTC. Translating it yields CASSSRGSSYGQYF.

In its sample, this clonotype was seen a few times. The chain couples TRBV20-1 to TRBJ2-5; 11 nucleotides align to TRBD2. The CDR3 length is 15 residues. V shed 0 bases, J shed 5 bases, and the junction held 5 bases outside the gene matches. In germline, CDR1 is DFQATT, CDR2 SNEGSKA (reference sequence). The DNA for the CDR3 is TGCAGTGCTAGAGATTCGGTAGCGGGAGGGGAGACCCAGTACTTC. Translated, it gives CSARDSVAGGETQYF.

The chain employs TRBV14 and TRBJ2-1; D might be TRBD2 (6 bases). The germline CDR1 and CDR2 sequences are SGHDN and FVKESK. V lost 4 bases and J 8 bases, leaving 18 bases between the germline ends. The CDR3 runs 15 residues. DNA of the CDR3: TGTGCCAGCAGCCGGCGGGGCCCTAGCGAGGATGAGCAGTTCTTC. Translating gives CASSRRGPSEDEQFF.

DNA for the CDR3: TGCAGCGTTCACCTAGGGGATACGCAGTATTTT. It is translated as CSVHLGDTQYF. The genes are TRBV29-1 and TRBJ2-3; no clear D. This CDR3 has 11 amino acids. The V and J ends lost 5 bases and 6 bases respectively, with 9 bases between them. The V gene's germline CDR1 is SQVTM and CDR2 ANQGSEA.

Many counts were recorded for this clonotype. The chain recombines TRBV27 with TRBJ2-7, with D perhaps assigned TRBD1 or TRBD2 (7 bases each). Trimming removed 5 bases at V and 2 bases at J, with 16 bases between. This CDR3 has 15 residues. Germline V gene lookup returns CDR1 MNHEY and CDR2 SMNVEV (reference sequence). The CDR3 DNA reads TGTGCCAGCAGTCGATCCAGGGGGGGGACCTACGAGCAGTACTTC. Encoded protein: CASSRSRGGTYEQYF.

The J gene is TRBJ2-1, the V gene TRBV7-8; 7 positions agree with TRBD2. Germline assignment: CDR1 SGHVS and CDR2 FQNEAQ. This CDR3 contains 16 residues. The V gene end was trimmed by 2 bases and the J gene end by 2 bases; junction bases not matched to a gene: 6. For the CDR3, the DNA is TGTGCCAGCAGCTTACCCGCAGCGGGAACCTACAATGAGCAGTTCTTC. Its translation: CASSLPAAGTYNEQFF.

This clonotype was detected a few times. The rearrangement uses TRBV4-3 and TRBJ2-1; perhaps TRBD2 as D (5 bases). The CDR3 totals 14 residues. The V gene's germline CDR1 is LGHNA and CDR2 YSLEER. Trimming shortened V by 0 bases and J by 10 bases, and 13 bases separated the two germline ends. CDR3 bases: TGCGCCAGCAGCCAAGAATGGCTAGCAAGCGAGCAGTTCTTC. Protein product: CASSQEWLASEQFF.

On this clonotype itself: The germline gene is not matched at one end of the junction; a read error may be the cause. The V gene is TRBV29-1, the J gene TRBJ2-5, with TRBD1 matching 7 bases. Germline V lookup: CDR1 SQVTM, CDR2 ANQGSEA. The CDR3 consists of 12 residues. The CDR3 is CSVGDSQETRYF. In nucleotides, the CDR3 is TGCAGCGTTGGGGACAGCCAAGAGACCCGGTACTTC. Together with reference TRBV29-1 and TRBJ2-5, the CDR3 gives the full variable domain: SAVISQKPSRDICQRGTSLTIQCQVDSQVTMMFWYRQQPGQSLTLIATANQGSEATYESGFVIDKFPISRPNLTFSTLTVSNMSPEDSSIYLCSVGDSQETRYFGPGTRLLVL.

This clonotype was counted only a few times. This chain connects TRBV30 to TRBJ2-7; weak D call: TRBD2 (5 bases). Trimming took off 1 base at V and 3 bases at J, with 10 bases between the two ends. The germline CDR1 and CDR2 sequences are GTSNPN and SVGIG (reference sequence). The CDR3 covers 13 residues. The CDR3 reads CAWSGTGIYEQYF. The CDR3 nucleotides read TGTGCCTGGAGTGGGACTGGGATCTACGAGCAGTACTTC.

The rearrangement links TRBV24-1 to TRBJ2-1; D is uncertain. Germline V gives CDR1 KGHDR, CDR2 SFDVKD. V lost 3 bases to trimming and J lost 5 bases, with 10 bases between them. The length of the CDR3 is 14 residues. CDR3 bases: TGTGCCACCAGTGATGTGCGAGGTAACAATGAGCAGTTCTTC. The encoded protein is CATSDVRGNNEQFF.

This clonotype has only a few counts. The chain employs TRBV7-2 and TRBJ1-2; 8 bases map to TRBD1. CDR1 and CDR2 (germline): SGHTA, FQGNSA. This CDR3 has 14 amino acids. Unmatched junction bases numbered 10, after V lost 5 bases and J lost 8 bases. As DNA, the CDR3 is TGTGCCAGCAGCCCCCGGACAGGGAGCGGGGGCTACACCTTC. It yields the protein CASSPRTGSGGYTF.

V gene TRBV14 combines with J gene TRBJ2-2, with D unresolved. The length of the CDR3 is 15 residues. CDR1 and CDR2 from the germline V gene are SGHDN and FVKESK. V shed 4 bases and J shed 5 bases, with 14 bases lying between them. The CDR3 nucleotides are TGTGCCAGCAGCCGCGTGGGCACTGGAACCGGGGAGCTGTTTTTT. This gives the protein CASSRVGTGTGELFF.

This clonotype was seen only a few times. This chain uses TRBV20-1 with TRBJ1-1, with TRBD1 as a possible D gene (5 bases). The CDR3 length is 14 residues. Germline V gives CDR1 DFQATT, CDR2 SNEGSKA (reference sequence). This CDR3 reads CTVRPGGKGTEAFF. The CDR3 region has the DNA TGCACCGTACGCCCGGGGGGGAAGGGCACTGAAGCTTTCTTT.

The V gene is TRBV6-6, the J gene TRBJ1-5, with TRBD1 as a possible D gene (6 bases). Trimming cost V 6 bases and J 2 bases, with 20 bases left between them. Germline V gives CDR1 MNHNY, CDR2 SVGAGI (reference sequence). This CDR3 has 17 residues. The CDR3 protein is CASSQRRNREGNQPQHF. The CDR3 DNA follows: TGTGCCAGCAGCCAGAGGCGGAACAGGGAGGGCAATCAGCCCCAGCATTTT.

This chain uses TRBV19 with TRBJ2-3; D is undetermined. The CDR3 has 13 residues. Per the germline V gene, CDR1 is LNHDA and CDR2 is SQIVND (reference sequence). V was cut by 7 bases and J by 6 bases, with 14 bases left in between. The DNA of the CDR3 is TGTGCCAGTAATGGGCTAGTGGGCGATACGCAGTATTTT. This codes for CASNGLVGDTQYF.

In this sample, this clonotype turned up a few times. The V and J genes are TRBV27 and TRBJ2-7, with 8 bases aligning to TRBD2. Germline V gene lookup returns CDR1 MNHEY and CDR2 SMNVEV (reference sequence). The V gene end was trimmed by 2 bases and the J gene end by 4 bases; junction bases not matched to a gene: 7. The CDR3 has 15 residues. CDR3 amino acids: CASSLEGGRRYEQYF. The CDR3 DNA reads TGTGCCAGCAGTTTAGAGGGCGGGAGGAGGTACGAGCAGTACTTC.

V gene TRBV28 combines with J gene TRBJ2-4; D gene unclear. This CDR3 spans 15 amino acids. V was trimmed by 3 bases and J by 0 bases, leaving 9 bases between them. CDR1 MDHEN and CDR2 SYDVKM come from the germline V gene. CDR3 sequence reads: CASSLSTVAKNIQYF. In DNA form, the CDR3 reads TGTGCCAGCAGTTTGTCGACTGTAGCCAAAAACATTCAGTACTTC.

The J gene is TRBJ2-7, the V gene TRBV2; 12 bases line up with TRBD2. Germline assignment: CDR1 SNHLY and CDR2 FYNNEI. The CDR3 sequence is 15 residues long. V shed 8 bases, J shed 9 bases, and the junction held 14 bases outside the gene matches. DNA for the CDR3: TGTGCCAGCCGGCTACTAGCGGGAGGTTTAGGCGGGCAGTACTTC. This translates into CASRLLAGGLGGQYF.

A single count supports this clonotype. The V gene is TRBV7-6, the J gene TRBJ1-6; D unclear. This CDR3 contains 17 residues. V gave up 1 base and J gave up 6 bases, with 16 bases separating them. Germline V lookup: CDR1 SGHVS, CDR2 FNYEAQ. This chain's CDR3 is CASSLVGSKGGNSPLHF. The CDR3 DNA sequence: TGTGCCAGCAGCTTAGTGGGCAGTAAAGGCGGTAATTCACCCCTCCACTTT.

This clonotype has a handful of counts. The V call is TRBV5-1, the J call TRBJ2-7; a weak D match, TRBD1 (7 bases). Germline-derived CDR1 and CDR2 are SGHRS and YFSETQ. V shed 4 bases and J shed 7 bases, with 15 bases lying between them. This CDR3 is 13 amino acids long. The DNA for the CDR3 is TGCGCCAGCAGCGGAGGGACAGAGGAGGAGCAGTACTTC. Amino acids: CASSGGTEEEQYF. Combining the CDR3 with reference TRBV5-1 and TRBJ2-7 gives the whole variable domain KAGVTQTPRYLIKTRGQQVTLSCSPISGHRSVSWYQQTPGQGLQFLFEYFSETQRNKGNFPGRFSGRQFSNSRSEMNVSTLELGDSALYLCASSGGTEEEQYFGPGTRLTVT.

This clonotype came up a few times. The gene calls are TRBV20-1 and TRBJ2-1; 9 nucleotides line up with TRBD2. The J segment lost 3 bases and the V segment lost 3 bases, leaving 6 bases of the junction unmatched. Germline V lookup: CDR1 DFQATT, CDR2 SNEGSKA (reference sequence). The CDR3 covers 15 residues. This CDR3 reads CSASSGSKVYNEQFF. Here the CDR3 DNA reads TGCAGTGCTAGTAGCGGGAGCAAGGTCTACAATGAGCAGTTCTTC.

There are a few counts of this clonotype. The chain couples TRBV29-1 to TRBJ2-3; D is perhaps TRBD1 or TRBD2 (9 bases each). Looked up from germline, CDR1 is SQVTM and CDR2 is ANQGSEA. Trimming shortened V by 2 bases and J by 6 bases, and 36 bases separated the two germline ends. This CDR3 region has 21 residues. DNA of the CDR3: TGCAGCGTTGAAAACTTACCATGGGACAGGGAGTCGAGGACTAGCGCGGATACGCAGTATTTT. This codes for CSVENLPWDRESRTSADTQYF.